The source of this TCR beta chain is a study of beta chain features in type 1 diabetes. The CDR3 sequence is 15 residues long. CDR1 and CDR2 (germline): MDHEN, SYDVKM. Trimming left V 4 bases short and J 5 bases short, with 12 bases between. Central memory, naive, regulatory and stem cell-like memory CD4+ cells were sorted by CD45RO/CCR7/CD25/CD127/CD95/CD27. Once sorted, every population was more than 98% pure. Overall study results and limits: Moderate but significant shortening of TCRB CDR3s was recorded in all four CD4+ subsets from Type 1 diabetes patients. At VDJ recombination sites, type 1 diabetes patients had fewer insertions and more deleted nucleotides. Overrepresentation of cells with high TCR expression could result from cDNA sequencing.

A word on this clone: Its antigen is not known.

Expressed TCRB transcripts got sequenced, as all isolated RNA was reverse transcribed. Profiled with immunoSEQ multiplex PCR; TCRdb holds only in-frame clones, not every one. The table records under 850,000 clones, roughly 13% of them present only once. The receptor was derived from a young man with type 1 diabetes. Sequencing was carried out using naive CD4+ T cells from blood. The chain links TRBV28 to TRBJ1-6; TRBD1 is a possible D gene (5 bases). The CDR3 DNA follows: TGTGCCAGCAGTTCCGGGGGTAGGGATAATTCACCCCTCCACTTT. It codes for CASSSGGRDNSPLHF.